One T cell receptor beta chain is described in this entry. The authors amplified TCR beta CDR3 regions, and they did so from RNA transcripts for repertoire sequencing. HTBI-primed RT-PCR formed the first round, and a multiplex PCR formed the second. TCRdb ran MiXCR on the multiplex PCR reads and lists one entry per CDR3 protein. This repertoire shows 680,000 or so distinct CDR3 sequences, 20% to 25% found once; its top ten account for 7.1%. The CDR3 length is 14 residues. The V end was cut by 5 bases, the J end by 5 bases, with 12 bases between. Germline lookup yields CDR1 SEHNR and CDR2 FQNEAQ (reference sequence). The data were taken from a study of Graves' ophthalmopathy and Graves' hyperthyroidism.

This clonotype was sampled from a woman younger than 30 with stable Graves' hyperthyroidism. Some clones in this sample may be carry-over from other donors' samples. Specimen: peripheral blood. The chain joins TRBV7-9 to TRBJ2-2; no firm D call. The CDR3 is CASSPPLRTGELFF. In DNA, the CDR3 is TGTGCCAGCAGCCCACCATTGCGGACCGGGGAGCTGTTTTTT.